Below, 11 T cell receptor beta chains from the same sample are listed, as sequenced in a study of OX40 agonist ivuxolimab in advanced cancers. Profiled with immunoSEQ multiplex PCR; TCRdb holds only in-frame clones, not every one. The table records 75,000 to 100,000 clones, approximately 91% of them present only once. The source material was CD4+ or CD8+ T cells sorted from blood, sampled in a trial of the OX40 agonist ivuxolimab. The receptors derive from an adult with an advanced solid tumor such as melanoma, head and neck, liver or kidney cancer.

V gene TRBV4-3 combines with J gene TRBJ1-1; no clear D. CDR1 and CDR2 (germline): LGHNA, YSLEER. Deletions cut 0 bases from V and 5 bases from J, with 7 bases between. The CDR3 covers 13 residues. The CDR3, as DNA: TGCGCCAGCAGCCAAGACAGCCGGACTGAAGCTTTCTTT. This sequence encodes CASSQDSRTEAFF.

This chain connects TRBV11-2 to TRBJ2-7; D unclear. The germline V gene has CDR1 SGHAT and CDR2 FQNNGV. There are 15 residues in the CDR3. Trimming cost V 0 bases and J 1 base, with 10 bases left between them. The CDR3 spells CASSLEATFSYEQYF. The DNA of the CDR3 is TGTGCCAGCAGCTTAGAAGCGACCTTTTCCTACGAGCAGTACTTC.

The rearrangement links TRBV7-9 to TRBJ2-3; the match to TRBD1 covers 8 bases. This CDR3 contains 14 residues. The ends lost 7 bases at V and 3 bases at J; junction bases unmatched: 6. Germline CDR1 and CDR2: SEHNR and FQNEAQ (reference sequence). CDR3: CASTDRQGTDTQYF. The CDR3 region has the DNA TGTGCCAGCACCGACCGACAGGGGACAGATACGCAGTATTTT.

The chain employs TRBV5-8 and TRBJ2-3, with D tentatively TRBD2 (7 bases). The germline V and J ends were trimmed by 0 bases and 3 bases, with 17 bases remaining between them. This CDR3 contains 17 residues. Germline V gene data show CDR1 as SGHTS and CDR2 as YDEGEE. The CDR3 DNA reads as TGTGCCAGCAGCTTGGTCCTGGGGGGGGCGAGAACAGATACGCAGTATTTT. Translation gives CASSLVLGGARTDTQYF.

The chain is built from TRBV6-5 and TRBJ2-3; no reliable D call. Germline CDR1 is MNHEY and CDR2 is SVGAGI. The germline V and J ends were trimmed by 2 bases and 0 bases, with 9 bases remaining between them. CDR3 size: 15 residues. This chain's CDR3 is CASSYDDVSTDTQYF. CDR3 DNA sequence: TGTGCCAGCAGTTACGACGATGTGAGCACAGATACGCAGTATTTT.

The DNA of the CDR3 is TGTGCCAGCAGTACCTTCCTGGGGTTCGGCACCGGGGAGCTGTTTTTT. Translated: CASSTFLGFGTGELFF. The chain recombines TRBV14 with TRBJ2-2; D remains ambiguous. V dropped 6 bases and J dropped 4 bases, with 18 bases sitting between them. The CDR3 has 16 residues. From germline, CDR1 is SGHDN and CDR2 FVKESK.

The V gene is TRBV27, the J gene TRBJ2-3; TRBD2 is a possible D gene (6 bases). CDR1 and CDR2 from the germline V gene are MNHEY and SMNVEV (reference sequence). The ends were cut back, 5 bases at V and 7 bases at J, with 10 bases in the middle. CDR3 length equals 12 residues. The CDR3 DNA follows: TGTGCCAGCAGTGGTCTAGCGCATACGCAGTATTTT. It translates to CASSGLAHTQYF.

This chain joins TRBV28 and TRBJ1-5; D gene uncertain. The germline V gene encodes CDR1 MDHEN and CDR2 SYDVKM. V lost 5 bases and J lost 7, with 15 bases in between. The CDR3 loop spans 14 amino acids. CDR3 amino acids: CASSPPIRGQPQHF. The CDR3 bases are TGTGCCAGCAGTCCCCCCATCCGAGGGCAGCCCCAGCATTTT. Full variable domain (outside the CDR3, taken from reference TRBV28 and TRBJ1-5): DVKVTQSSRYLVKRTGEKVFLECVQDMDHENMFWYRQDPGLGLRLIYFSYDVKMKEKGDIPEGYSVSREKKERFSLILESASTNQTSMYLCASSPPIRGQPQHFGDGTRLSIL.

The chain carries TRBV7-8 and TRBJ2-1; the D is unclear. V was cut by 2 bases and J by 8 bases, with 13 bases left in between. CDR1 SGHVS and CDR2 FQNEAQ come from the germline V gene. The CDR3 consists of 14 residues. The CDR3 DNA reads TGTGCCAGCAGCTTAAAACTGTCGTACGATGAGCAGTTCTTC. Translated, it gives CASSLKLSYDEQFF. Complete variable domain (other parts from reference TRBV7-8 and TRBJ2-1): GAGVSQSPRYKVAKRGQDVALRCDPISGHVSLFWYQQALGQGPEFLTYFQNEAQLDKSGLPSDRFFAERPEGSVSTLKIQRTQQEDSAVYLCASSLKLSYDEQFFGPGTRLTVL.

The chain uses TRBV5-6 and TRBJ2-7; D might be TRBD2 (6 bases). The ends were cut back, 5 bases at V and 3 bases at J, with 12 bases in the middle. The CDR3 length is 13 residues. The germline CDR1 and CDR2 sequences are SGHDT and YYEEEE. As DNA, the CDR3 is TGTGCCAGCAGTCGGGACTTTAACTACGAGCAGTACTTC. It codes for CASSRDFNYEQYF.

In this sample, this clone turned up once. CDR3 sequence reads: CASSLQTTASNQPQHF. The CDR3 bases are TGTGCCAGCAGCTTGCAAACGACGGCCTCTAATCAGCCCCAGCATTTT. V gene TRBV5-5 combines with J gene TRBJ1-5; D call uncertain. V shed 1 base and J shed 4 bases, with 15 bases lying between them. The CDR3 length is 16 residues. Germline loops: CDR1 SGHKS, CDR2 YYEKEE (reference sequence).